The source of this T cell receptor beta chain is a study of T-cell memory formation after mild COVID-19. Background on the study: Across donors, TCR clusters were largely donor specific. Study-wide points: Of the contracting clones, CD4+ ones lay mainly in CM and EM, and CD8+ ones in EMRA. Cross-reactive memory seemingly joined, as some responding clones were found in pre-infection memory. Later expanders leaned CD4+, whereas clones that contracted between day 15 and 85 were balanced CD4/CD8.

Germline trimming cut 0 bases from V and 7 bases from J; bases unmatched to any gene: 2. The CDR3 has 13 residues. CDR1 is SGHNT, CDR2 YYREEE, per germline (reference sequence). This clonotype has a count of ten or more. The antigen is unknown. MiXCR, applied by TCRdb to the 5' RACE reads, yields one record per CDR3 protein. Of nearly 350,000 distinct CDR3 sequences detected, roughly 13% appear once; the ten largest clones hold 20% to 25%. The chain links TRBV5-4 to TRBJ1-1; 8 nucleotides agree with TRBD1. Material for sequencing was PBMCs or a T cell subset sorted from them (not recorded which). This receptor was identified in a man between 18 and 35 years old who had mild COVID-19 (a few samples of this study predate the infection). Cell type and time point are not known. DNA for the CDR3: TGTGCCAGCAGCTTGGGTGGGACAGGTGAAGCTTTCTTT. Its translation: CASSLGGTGEAFF.